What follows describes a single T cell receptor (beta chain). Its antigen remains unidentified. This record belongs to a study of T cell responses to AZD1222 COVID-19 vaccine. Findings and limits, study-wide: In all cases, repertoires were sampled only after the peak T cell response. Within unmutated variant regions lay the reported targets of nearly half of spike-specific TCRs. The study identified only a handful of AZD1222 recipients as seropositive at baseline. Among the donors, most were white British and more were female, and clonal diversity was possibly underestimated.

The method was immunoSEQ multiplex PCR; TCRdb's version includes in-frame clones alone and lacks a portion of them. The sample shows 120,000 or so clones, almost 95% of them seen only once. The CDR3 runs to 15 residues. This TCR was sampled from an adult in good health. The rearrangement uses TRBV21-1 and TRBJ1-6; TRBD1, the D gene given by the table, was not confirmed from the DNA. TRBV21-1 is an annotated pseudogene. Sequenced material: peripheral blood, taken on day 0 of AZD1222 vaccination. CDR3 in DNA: TGTGCCAGCAGCAAAACAGGGGGTCGTAATTCACCCCTCCACTTT. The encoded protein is CASSKTGGRNSPLHF.